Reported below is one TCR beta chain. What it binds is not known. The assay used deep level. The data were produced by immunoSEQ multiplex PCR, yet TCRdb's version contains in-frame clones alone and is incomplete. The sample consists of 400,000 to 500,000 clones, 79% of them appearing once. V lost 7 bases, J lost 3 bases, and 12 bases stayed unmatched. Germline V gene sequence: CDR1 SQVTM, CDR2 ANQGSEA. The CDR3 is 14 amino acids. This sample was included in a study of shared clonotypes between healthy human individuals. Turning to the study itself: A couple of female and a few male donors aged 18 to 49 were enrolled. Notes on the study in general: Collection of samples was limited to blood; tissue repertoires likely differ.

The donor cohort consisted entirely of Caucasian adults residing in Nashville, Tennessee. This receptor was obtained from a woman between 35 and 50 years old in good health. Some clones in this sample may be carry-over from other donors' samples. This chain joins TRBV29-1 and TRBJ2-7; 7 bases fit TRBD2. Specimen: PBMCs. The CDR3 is CSAKTGGRNYEQYF. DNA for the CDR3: TGCAGCGCTAAGACCGGGGGGAGAAACTACGAGCAGTACTTC.